This T cell receptor beta chain originates from a study of blood T cell repertoires in COVID-19 (TCRdb year 2020). Background for the entire study: Samples from collaborators originated in the United States, Italy and Spain and spanned both the acute and convalescent phases of COVID-19. The material from the prospective study consisted of cDNA or gDNA derived from T cells, B-cell-depleted T cells, or PBMCs. Deeply sampled blood TCRbeta repertoires from subjects exposed to, actively infected with, or recovered from COVID-19 were included in the dataset. A freely available public database, intended as a resource for researchers studying the immune response to SARS-CoV-2, is where the repertoires were released. The samples were drawn from two sources: the first 160 participants of the ongoing ImmuneRACE study, and 950 to 1,500 subjects contributed by 6 global collaborators. A de-identified subject ID, COVID-19 status, age in years and sex were almost always included in the sample metadata. Where available, HLA class I and class II types were taken from metadata supplied by the sample provider and were not determined by assay-based typing.

What the research found in general, with its limitations: Clinical and demographic metadata were provided uncurated, with the amount varying by source and participant.

Participants in the prospective study were enrolled through a virtual design, were aged about 18 to 90 years, and lived in about two dozen United States geographic areas. To assign participants to cohorts, the prospective study relied on clinical history that participants themselves reported in a screening survey and a study questionnaire. In the prospective study, mobile phlebotomists collected whole blood, serum and a nasopharyngeal or oropharyngeal swab from each participant. Prospective study participants could optionally give additional blood draws and questionnaires over an approximately 2-month period. Before DNA extraction, blood samples from the prospective study were shipped at room temperature or frozen. The immunoSEQ Assay, a bias-controlled multiplex PCR, was used to amplify TCRbeta CDR3 regions from genomic DNA. The published analysis was carried out like this. The number of nucleated cells in each sample was estimated by amplification of reference gene primers within the assay. Sequence reads were collapsed and filtered to measure the absolute abundance of every unique TCRbeta CDR3 rearrangement. For each sample, productive Simpson clonality was calculated by taking the square root of Simpson's diversity index across productive rearrangements. This is the immuneACCESS table as TCRdb keeps it, with only in-frame sequences that have V and J called. A part of the clones is gone; compared with another copy, unresolved V genes explain less than half, and the rest is unexplained. D and trimming come from the DNA, and the V and J calls and clone size come from that table. The sample has some 170,000 clones on record, roughly 87% of them singletons. The ten most abundant clones make up 1% to 1.5% of the sample.

A note on this clone: Its binding antigen is unknown. Base qualities are not recorded, but no much larger clone differs from it by a single base.

Looking up the germline V gene (reference sequence) yields CDR1 SEHNR and CDR2 FQNEAQ. Relative to germline, V is missing 5 bases and J is missing 1 base, with 11 bases of the junction outside any gene match. Inclusive of the bounding cysteine and phenylalanine, the CDR3 is 18 residues long. Solely the CDR3 DNA is kept, with 54 bases framed from the first base. Sequenced material: PBMCs or T cells enriched from blood (not recorded which). Recombination joined TRBV7-9 with TRBJ2-6, and 7 junctional nucleotides match TRBD1. This receptor was taken from a human donor with acute COVID-19. The donor label of this sample is uncertain. The sequenced DNA is TGTGCCAGCAGCCGGGGACAGTCCACACCTTCTGGGGCCAACGTCCTGACTTTC. Translated, this is CASSRGQSTPSGANVLTF.